This entry lists 3 T cell receptor beta chains sequenced from one sample in a study of T cells after yellow fever vaccination. MiXCR, run by TCRdb on the 5' RACE reads, gives a single entry per CDR3 protein. The table lists under 400,000 distinct CDR3 sequences, around 10% of them singletons. The sample in question was PBMCs, obtained on the day of the first yellow fever vaccination. These receptors originate from a man younger than 35 who received the YFV17D yellow fever vaccine.

This clonotype has just a few counts. V is TRBV7-6 and J is TRBJ2-2; TRBD1 matches 7 bases. CDR1 is SGHVS, CDR2 FNYEAQ, per germline. V lost 2 bases to trimming and J lost 2 bases; unmatched junction nucleotides: 5. This CDR3 contains 16 residues. In nucleotides, the CDR3 is TGTGCCAGCAGCTTATCCCCAGGGGGTAACACCGGGGAGCTGTTTTTT. Encoded protein: CASSLSPGGNTGELFF.

The rearrangement links TRBV6-5 to TRBJ1-3; D unclear. CDR3 length: 14 residues. V gave up 0 bases and J gave up 0 bases, with 3 bases separating them. Per the germline V gene, CDR1 is MNHEY and CDR2 is SVGAGI. This CDR3 is CASSYSRSGNTIYF. The CDR3 DNA reads as TGTGCCAGCAGTTACTCCCGCTCTGGAAACACCATATATTTT.

The chain recombines TRBV5-1 with TRBJ1-2; 11 bases are shared with TRBD1. The CDR3 is made up of 16 amino acids. V dropped 4 bases and J dropped 8; count of bases not matched to a gene: 13. Looked up from germline, CDR1 is SGHRS and CDR2 is YFSETQ. The chain's CDR3 is CASSPTAGQGARGYTF. The CDR3 DNA follows: TGCGCCAGCAGCCCGACGGCTGGACAGGGGGCGCGGGGCTACACCTTC.